This T cell receptor beta chain was identified in a study of T cells expressing NK-cell markers. The study's findings and limits: NKG2C+ dominant clonotype frequencies in six or seven donors were about 1.0-7.5% of CD8+ T cells.

TCRdb processed the 5' RACE reads again and assigns one entry to each CDR3 protein, with no DNA. This sample's clone table lists 200,000 to 300,000 distinct CDR3 sequences. Worth noting for this clonotype: As yet, its antigen is unknown.

This CDR3 spans 12 amino acids. The clonotype comes from a man aged 18 to 29 in good health. This chain links TRBV12-3 or TRBV12-4 with TRBJ1-6. Sequencing used blood T cells: a sorted CD56 or NKG2C T cell subset, CD4+ or CD8+ T cells, or bulk PBMC T cells (not recorded which). CDR3 sequence: CASSKLGSPLHF.